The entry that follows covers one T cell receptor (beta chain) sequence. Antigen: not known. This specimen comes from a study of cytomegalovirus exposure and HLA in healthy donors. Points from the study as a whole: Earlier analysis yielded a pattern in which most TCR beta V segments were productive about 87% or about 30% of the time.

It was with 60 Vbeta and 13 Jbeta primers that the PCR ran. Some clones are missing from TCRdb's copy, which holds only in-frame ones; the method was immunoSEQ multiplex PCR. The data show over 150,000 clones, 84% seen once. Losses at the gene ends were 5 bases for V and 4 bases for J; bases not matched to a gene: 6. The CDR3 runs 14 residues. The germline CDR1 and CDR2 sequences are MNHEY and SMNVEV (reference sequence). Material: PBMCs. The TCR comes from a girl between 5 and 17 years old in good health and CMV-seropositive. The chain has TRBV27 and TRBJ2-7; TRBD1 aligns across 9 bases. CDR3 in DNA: TGTGCCAGCAGTCATACAGGGGGCGGTTACGAGCAGTACTTC. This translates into CASSHTGGGYEQYF.